This TCR beta chain was sequenced during a study of blood T cell repertoires in COVID-19. Only one count was recorded for this clone. CDR1 and CDR2 (germline): ENHRY, SYGVKD. The CDR3 runs to 15 residues. V lost 6 bases to trimming and J lost 1 base, with 15 bases between them. Seattle-derived patients entered the study during active infection and were followed longitudinally. Authors' processing steps: It was from reference gene primer amplification that nucleated cell counts were estimated. The method was immunoSEQ multiplex PCR; TCRdb's version includes in-frame clones alone and lacks a portion of them. V, J and clone size are taken as reported in that table, and D and trimming were inferred from the DNA itself. The data hold about 200,000 clones, with just under 85% observed a single time.

V and J are TRBV10-3 and TRBJ1-1, with a weak D call TRBD1 (6 bases). This TCR came from a man aged 55 to 70 with COVID-19, enrolled during active disease. The source material was peripheral blood. The CDR3 DNA follows: TGTGCCATCAGCCTCGGGGGGGACACGAACACTGAAGCTTTCTTT. Translated: CAISLGGDTNTEAFF.